Listed here are 5 T cell receptor beta chains from one sample, sequenced in a study of T cell changes during pregnancy in multiple sclerosis. The assay was immunoSEQ multiplex PCR, and TCRdb's table has in-frame clones only and misses some. The sample has over 85,000 clones; just over 90% are singletons. The material sequenced was peripheral blood, taken in the second trimester of pregnancy. The receptors stem from a female donor in good health, enrolled as a control in a pregnancy study.

The CDR3 sequence: CASSLRQGGSNEQFF. The CDR3 DNA reads as TGCGCCAGCAGCTTGAGACAGGGGGGGTCCAATGAGCAGTTCTTC. V usage is TRBV5-1 and J usage is TRBJ2-1; 9 positions agree with TRBD1. Germline CDR1 is SGHRS and CDR2 is YFSETQ. The CDR3 contains 15 residues. After removal of 1 base from V and 6 bases from J, the junction contained 5 bases not matched to a gene.

The rearrangement uses TRBV30 and TRBJ2-1; TRBD2 matches at 16 bases. The germline V gene has CDR1 GTSNPN and CDR2 SVGIG (reference sequence). V lost 3 bases and J lost 2; bases outside the gene matches: 10. This CDR3 has 19 residues. The CDR3 DNA reads TGTGCCTGGAGCCGGGACGGGGGGACTAGCGGGAGGGCCTACAATGAGCAGTTCTTC. Its protein is CAWSRDGGTSGRAYNEQFF.

V usage is TRBV28 and J usage is TRBJ2-7; D is possibly TRBD1 (6 bases). The CDR3 has 15 residues. Germline CDR1 is MDHEN and CDR2 is SYDVKM. V lost 6 bases and J 3 bases, leaving 18 bases between the germline ends. CDR3 amino acids: CASRARQEPLYEQYF. The CDR3 DNA is TGTGCCAGCAGGGCCCGACAGGAACCCCTCTACGAGCAGTACTTC.

The sample holds one count of this clone. The chain combines TRBV18 with TRBJ1-2; 9 positions agree with TRBD1. The germline gives CDR1 KGHSH, CDR2 LQKENI. V was pared by 3 bases and J by 4 bases, with 9 bases of the junction left unmatched. The CDR3 has 16 amino acids. Here the CDR3 DNA reads TGTGCCAGCTCACCTTCGGCGGGACAGGGTTTCTATGGCTACACCTTC. It encodes CASSPSAGQGFYGYTF.

This chain uses TRBV5-5 with TRBJ2-7, with 16 bases fitting TRBD2. The CDR3 spans 18 residues. CDR1 SGHKS and CDR2 YYEKEE come from the germline V gene (reference sequence). With V trimmed by 4 bases and J by 0 bases, 7 bases remained unmatched. CDR3 in amino acids: CASSTGLAGGARSYEQYF. The CDR3 region has the DNA TGTGCCAGCAGCACGGGACTAGCGGGAGGGGCCCGCTCCTACGAGCAGTACTTC.